The 25 T cell receptor beta chains listed next were all sequenced from one sample in a study of cytomegalovirus exposure and HLA in healthy donors. The PCR employed 60 Vbeta primers together with 13 Jbeta primers. Sequencing used immunoSEQ multiplex PCR; TCRdb keeps in-frame clones, though not all of them. The sample holds approximately 210,000 clones. Sequencing used PBMCs. These receptors were collected from a woman in her 30s in good health and CMV-seropositive.

The chain uses TRBV6-5 and TRBJ2-3; TRBD2 matches at 7 bases. Losses at the gene ends were 5 bases for V and 2 bases for J; bases not matched to a gene: 7. Germline lookup yields CDR1 MNHEY and CDR2 SVGAGI. The CDR3 runs 15 residues. CDR3 sequence reads: CASSPTGTTTDTQYF. CDR3 DNA: TGTGCCAGCAGTCCCACCGGGACTACCACAGATACGCAGTATTTT.

The chain employs TRBV5-1 and TRBJ2-1, with 9 positions matching TRBD2. The CDR3 extends over 15 amino acids. Germline loops: CDR1 SGHRS, CDR2 YFSETQ. V was clipped by 1 base and J by 3 bases; unmatched bases: 2. As DNA, the CDR3 is TGCGCCAGCAGCTTGAAGACTAGCGGCTACAATGAGCAGTTCTTC. It is translated as CASSLKTSGYNEQFF.

The gene calls are TRBV25-1 and TRBJ2-7, with TRBD1 matching over 9 bases. The CDR3 runs 16 residues. The germline V gene encodes CDR1 MGHDK and CDR2 SYGVNS. After removal of 3 bases from V and 3 bases from J, the junction contained 9 bases not matched to a gene. The CDR3 sequence: CASSDRGQGEYYEQYF. In DNA, the CDR3 is TGTGCCAGCAGTGACCGGGGACAGGGAGAGTACTACGAGCAGTACTTC.

CDR3 nucleotide sequence: TGTGCCAGCAGCGCGCCCACTGAAGCTTTCTTT. This sequence encodes CASSAPTEAFF. The J gene is TRBJ1-1, the V gene TRBV7-9; D is unresolved. Germline V gives CDR1 SEHNR, CDR2 FQNEAQ (reference sequence). This CDR3 has 11 residues. With 5 bases removed from V and 4 bases from J, the gap between germline ends came to 5 bases. The whole variable domain, filled in from reference TRBV7-9 and TRBJ1-1, reads DTGVSQNPRHKITKRGQNVTFRCDPISEHNRLYWYRQTLGQGPEFLTYFQNEAQLEKSRLLSDRFSAERPKGSFSTLEIQRTEQGDSAMYLCASSAPTEAFFGQGTRLTVV.

The J gene is TRBJ1-2, the V gene TRBV28; the D gene is possibly TRBD1 (5 bases). The germline CDR1 and CDR2 sequences are MDHEN and SYDVKM. V dropped 5 bases and J dropped 4 bases, with 5 bases sitting between them. The CDR3 consists of 11 residues. The CDR3 here is CASSGAYGYTF. The CDR3, as DNA: TGTGCCAGCAGTGGGGCCTATGGCTACACCTTC.

The V call is TRBV7-2, the J call TRBJ2-6; D unresolved. Germline assignment: CDR1 SGHTA and CDR2 FQGNSA. With 2 bases removed from V and 0 bases from J, the gap between germline ends came to 5 bases. CDR3 length equals 15 residues. CDR3 coding DNA: TGTGCCAGCAGCTTAACAGACTCTGGGGCCAACGTCCTGACTTTC. This codes for CASSLTDSGANVLTF.

This chain joins TRBV7-9 and TRBJ2-2; D is unclear. Germline assignment: CDR1 SEHNR and CDR2 FQNEAQ (reference sequence). Trimming shortened V by 3 bases and J by 2 bases, and 7 bases separated the two germline ends. The CDR3 runs 14 residues. CDR3 amino acids: CASSLSINTGELFF. Written as DNA, the CDR3 is TGTGCCAGCAGCTTGTCTATTAACACCGGGGAGCTGTTTTTT.

This chain uses TRBV5-4 with TRBJ1-6, with a possible D match to TRBD1 (5 bases). Germline values: CDR1 SGHNT, CDR2 YYREEE (reference sequence). V was cut by 2 bases and J by 4 bases, with 16 bases left in between. The CDR3 spans 17 residues. Here the CDR3 DNA reads TGTGCCAGCAGCTTCGGAGCCCCCGGGGGGTATAATTCACCCCTCCACTTT. Translating gives CASSFGAPGGYNSPLHF.

The CDR3 coding sequence is TGTGCCAGCAGCGTACTAGCGGGGGCTAACACCGGGGAGCTGTTTTTT. Amino acids: CASSVLAGANTGELFF. This chain joins TRBV9 and TRBJ2-2, with 10 positions matching TRBD2. This CDR3 is built from 16 residues. Unmatched junction bases numbered 2, after V lost 1 base and J lost 2 bases. CDR1 and CDR2 (germline): SGDLS, YYNGEE. The complete variable domain, with remaining parts taken from reference TRBV9 and TRBJ2-2, reads DSGVTQTPKHLITATGQRVTLRCSPRSGDLSVYWYQQSLDQGLQFLIQYYNGEERAKGNILERFSAQQFPDLHSELNLSSLELGDSALYFCASSVLAGANTGELFFGEGSRLTVL.

V and J are TRBV7-9 and TRBJ2-3; possibly TRBD1 for D (5 bases). The CDR3 contains 16 residues. Per the germline V gene, CDR1 is SEHNR and CDR2 is FQNEAQ (reference sequence). Between the trimmed V and J ends, which lost 0 bases and 2 bases, there was a span of 12 bases. The CDR3 reads CASSLALQVLTDTQYF. Here the CDR3 DNA reads TGTGCCAGCAGCTTAGCGTTACAGGTTCTCACAGATACGCAGTATTTT.

This chain joins TRBV4-3 and TRBJ1-5; D possibly corresponds to TRBD1 (5 bases). This CDR3 contains 15 residues. V lost 0 bases, J lost 7 bases, and 13 bases lay in between. In germline, CDR1 is LGHNA, CDR2 YSLEER. The CDR3 protein is CASSQDRSGPQPQHF. The CDR3 DNA sequence: TGCGCCAGCAGCCAAGACCGATCAGGGCCCCAGCCCCAGCATTTT.

The gene calls are TRBV5-1 and TRBJ2-7, with a tentative D call TRBD1 (5 bases). The CDR3 is made up of 18 amino acids. Germline CDR1 is SGHRS and CDR2 is YFSETQ. Trimming shortened V by 0 bases and J by 6 bases, and 25 bases separated the two germline ends. CDR3 coding DNA: TGCGCCAGCAGCTTGGAAGGGGAATTCTCCCTATGGTCTGGCGAGCAGTACTTC. Translation: CASSLEGEFSLWSGEQYF.

V and J are TRBV11-2 and TRBJ1-2; 9 nucleotides line up with TRBD1. This CDR3 spans 13 amino acids. Trimming at V came to 4 bases and at J to 4 bases, leaving 1 base not matched to a gene. Germline V CDR1 and CDR2: SGHAT, FQNNGV. Here the CDR3 reads CASSSDRGYGYTF. CDR3 bases: TGTGCCAGCAGCTCGGACAGGGGCTATGGCTACACCTTC. The variable domain in full, with the rest retrieved from reference TRBV11-2 and TRBJ1-2, is EAGVAQSPRYKIIEKRQSVAFWCNPISGHATLYWYQQILGQGPKLLIQFQNNGVVDDSQLPKDRFSAERLKGVDSTLKIQPAKLEDSAVYLCASSSDRGYGYTFGSGTRLTVV.

As concerns this clone: At one boundary the junction diverges from the germline segment, which might be a read error. The V gene is TRBV6-5, the J gene TRBJ1-1; the match to TRBD1 covers 7 bases. CDR3 length equals 15 residues. CDR1 and CDR2 (germline): MNHEY, SVGAGI. The CDR3 nucleotides read TGTGCCAGCAGTAACTCGGACAGGCCGAACACTGAAGCTTTCTTT. This gives the protein CASSNSDRPNTEAFF.

V is TRBV28 and J is TRBJ2-5; TRBD1 agrees at 7 bases. CDR3 size: 15 residues. Germline V lookup: CDR1 MDHEN, CDR2 SYDVKM. Trimming took 6 bases from V and 4 from J; bases not matched to a gene: 11. CDR3 sequence: CASSMTGWERETQYF. The CDR3 nucleotides read TGTGCCAGCAGCATGACAGGGTGGGAGAGAGAGACCCAGTACTTC.

The chain uses TRBV11-2 and TRBJ2-1; 11 positions match TRBD1. This CDR3 comprises 16 residues. Trimming at V came to 5 bases and at J to 6 bases, leaving 9 bases not matched to a gene. The V gene's germline CDR1 is SGHAT and CDR2 FQNNGV. The CDR3 DNA reads as TGTGCCAGCAGCGGCCGGACAGGGGGCAGCGGCAATGAGCAGTTCTTC. Amino acid sequence: CASSGRTGGSGNEQFF.

Turning to this clone: At one of its ends the junction is not consistent with the germline gene, which may arise from a read error. The chain carries TRBV25-1 and TRBJ1-1; D call uncertain. CDR1 and CDR2 from the germline V gene are MGHDK and SYGVNS. There are 13 residues in the CDR3. CDR3 sequence (DNA): TGTGCCAGCAGTGAATACACTGAGACTGACGCTTTCTTT. This gives the protein CASSEYTETDAFF. The entire variable domain, with the rest obtained from reference TRBV25-1 and TRBJ1-1, is as follows: EADIYQTPRYLVIGTGKKITLECSQTMGHDKMYWYQQDPGMELHLIHYSYGVNSTEKGDLSSESTVSRIRTEHFPLTLESARPSHTSQYLCASSEYTETDAFFGQGTRLTVV.

The chain couples TRBV9 to TRBJ2-5; D is unclear. The CDR3 is 15 residues long. The germline CDR1 and CDR2 sequences are SGDLS and YYNGEE. V was trimmed by 0 bases and J by 3 bases, leaving 12 bases between them. The CDR3 reads CASSVAPELEETQYF. The DNA for the CDR3 is TGTGCCAGCAGCGTAGCCCCCGAACTCGAAGAGACCCAGTACTTC. Using reference TRBV9 and TRBJ2-5 for the parts outside the CDR3, the full variable domain is DSGVTQTPKHLITATGQRVTLRCSPRSGDLSVYWYQQSLDQGLQFLIQYYNGEERAKGNILERFSAQQFPDLHSELNLSSLELGDSALYFCASSVAPELEETQYFGPGTRLLVL.

This chain joins TRBV5-4 and TRBJ1-4; 10 nucleotides line up with TRBD1. Germline CDR1 reads SGHNT; CDR2 reads YYREEE (reference sequence). V gave up 0 bases and J gave up 8 bases; unmatched junction bases: 16. The CDR3 runs to 19 residues. CDR3 loop: CASSLDLGTGASYKEKLFF. The DNA of the CDR3 is TGTGCCAGCAGCTTGGACCTAGGGACAGGGGCGTCGTATAAGGAAAAACTGTTTTTT. Full variable domain (outside the CDR3, taken from reference TRBV5-4 and TRBJ1-4): ETGVTQSPTHLIKTRGQQVTLRCSSQSGHNTVSWYQQALGQGPQFIFQYYREEENGRGNFPPRFSGLQFPNYSSELNVNALELDDSALYLCASSLDLGTGASYKEKLFFGSGTQLSVL.

The chain links TRBV19 to TRBJ1-1; TRBD1 matches at 7 bases. V was pared by 5 bases and J by 8 bases, with 11 bases of the junction left unmatched. From germline, CDR1 is LNHDA and CDR2 SQIVND (reference sequence). The length of the CDR3 is 14 residues. The CDR3: CASSPRDSWAEAFF. CDR3 DNA: TGTGCCAGTAGTCCCCGGGACAGCTGGGCAGAAGCTTTCTTT.

V gene TRBV7-6 combines with J gene TRBJ2-3; a weak D match, TRBD1 (5 bases). The CDR3 runs 16 residues. Germline V gene data show CDR1 as SGHVS and CDR2 as FNYEAQ. Trimming removed 1 base at V and 4 bases at J, with 15 bases between. The CDR3 region has the DNA TGTGCCAGCAGCTTAGGGAGTGGGGCTCGTGCAGATACGCAGTATTTT. It specifies CASSLGSGARADTQYF.

The rearrangement uses TRBV21-1 and TRBJ1-2. TRBV21-1 is a pseudogene segment. The CDR3 extends over 12 amino acids. CDR3 in amino acids: CASNEDYDGYTF. CDR3 nucleotide sequence: TGTGCCAGCAACGAGGATTACGATGGCTACACCTTC.

The V and J genes are TRBV5-1 and TRBJ2-1; 8 positions match TRBD2. The V gene end was trimmed by 4 bases and the J gene end by 7 bases; junction bases not matched to a gene: 16. Germline V gene lookup returns CDR1 SGHRS and CDR2 YFSETQ. CDR3 length equals 17 residues. The CDR3 is CASSPGPEAAGVNEQFF. As DNA, the CDR3 is TGCGCCAGCAGCCCAGGTCCCGAGGCAGCGGGAGTTAATGAGCAGTTCTTC.

The chain employs TRBV2 and TRBJ1-1; 11 bases align to TRBD1. With V trimmed by 8 bases and J by 5 bases, 7 bases remained unmatched. CDR3 length: 14 residues. Per the germline V gene, CDR1 is SNHLY and CDR2 is FYNNEI. The CDR3 region has the DNA TGTGCCAGCCGAGGGGGACAGGGGGGAACTGAAGCTTTCTTT. Protein sequence: CASRGGQGGTEAFF.

This sequence joins TRBV5-1 and TRBJ1-1; weak D call: TRBD1 (5 bases). There are 15 residues in the CDR3. The V end was cut by 2 bases, the J end by 1 base, with 12 bases between. Germline V CDR1 and CDR2: SGHRS, YFSETQ. CDR3 residues: CASSFFGHKNTEAFF. The CDR3 DNA reads TGCGCCAGCAGCTTCTTCGGACACAAGAACACTGAAGCTTTCTTT.